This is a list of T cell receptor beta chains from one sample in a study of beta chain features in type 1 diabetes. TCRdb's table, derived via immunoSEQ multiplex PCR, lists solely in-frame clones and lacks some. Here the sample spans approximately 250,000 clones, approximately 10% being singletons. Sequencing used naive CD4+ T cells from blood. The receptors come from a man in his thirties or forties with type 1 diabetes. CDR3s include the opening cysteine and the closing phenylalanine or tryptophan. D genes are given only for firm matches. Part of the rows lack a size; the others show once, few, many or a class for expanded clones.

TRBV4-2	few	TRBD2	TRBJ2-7	CASSQDWRRGASYEQYF	TGTGCCAGCAGCCAAGATTGGCGGCGGGGGGCCTCCTACGAGCAGTACTTC
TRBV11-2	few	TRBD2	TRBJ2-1	CASSLGLAGGNEQFF	TGTGCCAGCAGCTTGGGACTAGCGGGTGGCAATGAGCAGTTCTTC
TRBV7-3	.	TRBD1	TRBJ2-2	CASSRTGTGRVGELFF	TGTGCCAGCAGCCGTACCGGGACAGGGAGGGTCGGGGAGCTGTTTTTT
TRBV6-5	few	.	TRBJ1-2	CASSPQGRDYGYTF	TGTGCCAGCAGTCCGCAGGGGCGCGACTATGGCTACACCTTC
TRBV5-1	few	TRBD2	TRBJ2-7	CASSLLSPVLSGGSYEQYF	TGCGCCAGCAGCTTGCTTTCTCCTGTTCTTAGCGGGGGCTCCTACGAGCAGTACTTC
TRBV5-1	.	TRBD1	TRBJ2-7	CASSAGTGWSEQYF	TGCGCCAGCAGCGCGGGGACAGGTTGGTCCGAGCAGTACTTC
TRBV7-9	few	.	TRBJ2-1	CASSLGSGASSYNEQFF	TGTGCCAGCAGCTTAGGTTCTGGGGCAAGCTCCTACAATGAGCAGTTCTTC
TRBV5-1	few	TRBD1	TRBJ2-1	CASSPGQGDNEQFF	TGCGCCAGCAGCCCGGGACAGGGAGACAATGAGCAGTTCTTC
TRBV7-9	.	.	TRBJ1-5	CASSHQGGGNQPQHF	TGTGCCAGCAGCCATCAGGGAGGTGGCAATCAGCCCCAGCATTTT
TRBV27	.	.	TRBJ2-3	CASSLAARSTDTQYF	TGTGCCAGCAGTTTAGCCGCTAGAAGCACAGATACGCAGTATTTT
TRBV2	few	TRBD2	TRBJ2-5	CASSVLAETQYF	TGTGCCAGCAGTGTACTAGCGGAGACCCAGTACTTC
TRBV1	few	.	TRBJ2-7	CTSSHPGQGRSYEQYF	TGCACCAGCAGCCACCCCGGACAGGGAAGGTCCTACGAGCAGTACTTC
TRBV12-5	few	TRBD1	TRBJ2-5	CASGPPGTGGVETQYF	TGTGCTAGTGGACCCCCCGGGACAGGGGGCGTGGAGACCCAGTACTTC
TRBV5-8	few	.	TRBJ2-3	CASRRLAGLDTQYF	TGTGCCAGCAGAAGACTTGCAGGGTTAGATACGCAGTATTTT
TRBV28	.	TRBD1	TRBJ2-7	CASRRQGYEQYF	TGTGCCAGCAGACGACAGGGGTACGAGCAGTACTTC
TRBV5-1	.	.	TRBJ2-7	CASSGAGDPYEQYF	TGCGCCAGCAGTGGCGCAGGGGATCCCTACGAGCAGTACTTC
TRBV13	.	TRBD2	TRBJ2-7	CASTLSGGAGEQYF	TGTGCCAGCACCCTTAGCGGGGGGGCCGGCGAGCAGTACTTC
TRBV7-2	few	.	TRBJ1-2	CASSLVSAGNYGYTF	TGTGCCAGCAGCTTAGTATCAGCGGGGAACTATGGCTACACCTTC
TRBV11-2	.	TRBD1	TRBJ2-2	CASSLLTGASTGELFF	TGTGCCAGCAGCCTTTTGACAGGGGCGAGCACCGGGGAGCTGTTTTTT
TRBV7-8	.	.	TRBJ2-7	CASSSFRGSPLEQYF	TGTGCCAGCAGCTCCTTCCGGGGGAGCCCCTTGGAGCAGTACTTC
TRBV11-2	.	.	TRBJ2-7	CASSSFQTNPPYEQYF	TGTGCCAGCAGCTCGTTCCAAACTAATCCTCCCTACGAGCAGTACTTC
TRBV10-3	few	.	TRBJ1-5	CAISPGNGNQPQHF	TGTGCCATCAGCCCGGGAAACGGTAATCAGCCCCAGCATTTT
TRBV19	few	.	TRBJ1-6	CASTISGKDTPLHF	TGTGCCAGTACCATCTCGGGGAAGGATACACCCCTCCACTTT
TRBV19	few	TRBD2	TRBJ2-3	CASSMLAGGPIGTDTQYF	TGTGCCAGTAGTATGCTAGCGGGGGGACCCATAGGCACAGATACGCAGTATTTT
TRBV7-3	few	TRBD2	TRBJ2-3	CASSFSSGGSDTQYF	TGTGCCAGCAGCTTTTCTAGCGGGGGATCAGATACGCAGTATTTT